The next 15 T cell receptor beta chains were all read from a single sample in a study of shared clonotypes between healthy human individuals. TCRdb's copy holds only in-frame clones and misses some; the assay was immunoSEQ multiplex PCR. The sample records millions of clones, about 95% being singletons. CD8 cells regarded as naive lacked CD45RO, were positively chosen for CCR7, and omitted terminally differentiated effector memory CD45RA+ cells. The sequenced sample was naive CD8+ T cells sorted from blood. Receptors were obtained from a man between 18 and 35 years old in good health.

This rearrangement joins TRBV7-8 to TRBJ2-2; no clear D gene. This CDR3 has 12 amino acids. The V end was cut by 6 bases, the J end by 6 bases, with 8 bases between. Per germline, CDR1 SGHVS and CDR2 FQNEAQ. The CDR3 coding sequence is TGTGCCAGCAGTCTCTTTCCCGGGGAGCTGTTTTTT. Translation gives CASSLFPGELFF.

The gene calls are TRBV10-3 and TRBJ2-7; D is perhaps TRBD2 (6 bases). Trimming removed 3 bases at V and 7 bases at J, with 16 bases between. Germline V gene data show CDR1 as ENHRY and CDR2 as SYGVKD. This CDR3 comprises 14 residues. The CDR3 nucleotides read TGTGCCATCAGTGACTGGGACTCGGCGGGAGAGCAGTACTTC. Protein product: CAISDWDSAGEQYF.

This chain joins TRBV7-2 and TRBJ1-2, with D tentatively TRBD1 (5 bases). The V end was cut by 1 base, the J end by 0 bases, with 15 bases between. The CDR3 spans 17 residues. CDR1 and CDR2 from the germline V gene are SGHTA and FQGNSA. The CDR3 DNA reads TGTGCCAGCAGCTTAGGGCATTCAAGGGGAGCTAACTATGGCTACACCTTC. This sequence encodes CASSLGHSRGANYGYTF.

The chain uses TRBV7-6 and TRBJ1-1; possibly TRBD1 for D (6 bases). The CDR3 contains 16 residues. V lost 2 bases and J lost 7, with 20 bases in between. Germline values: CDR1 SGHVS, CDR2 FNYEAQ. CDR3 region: CASSLMTGEGHLEAFF. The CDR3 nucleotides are TGTGCCAGCAGCTTAATGACAGGAGAAGGACACCTTGAAGCTTTCTTT.

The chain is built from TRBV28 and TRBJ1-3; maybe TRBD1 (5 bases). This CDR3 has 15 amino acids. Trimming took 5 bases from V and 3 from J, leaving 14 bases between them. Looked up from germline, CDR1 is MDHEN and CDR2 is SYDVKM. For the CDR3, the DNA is TGTGCCAGCAGTCCCCTCCCAGGGAATGGAAACACCATATATTTT. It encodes CASSPLPGNGNTIYF.

In DNA, the CDR3 is TGTGCCAGCAGCCCGCAGGGTAGCGGTTCTTCCTACGAGCAGTACTTC. Its protein is CASSPQGSGSSYEQYF. The rearrangement joins TRBV9 to TRBJ2-7; D is perhaps TRBD2 (6 bases). Trimming removed 4 bases from V and 1 base from J, with 18 bases in between. CDR1 and CDR2 from the germline V gene are SGDLS and YYNGEE. The CDR3 has 16 amino acids.

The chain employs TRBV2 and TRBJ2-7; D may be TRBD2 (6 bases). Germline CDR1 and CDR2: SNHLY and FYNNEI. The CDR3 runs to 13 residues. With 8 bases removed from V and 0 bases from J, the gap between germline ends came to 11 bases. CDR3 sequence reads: CASCLARSYEQYF. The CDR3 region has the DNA TGTGCCAGCTGCCTAGCGCGCTCCTACGAGCAGTACTTC.

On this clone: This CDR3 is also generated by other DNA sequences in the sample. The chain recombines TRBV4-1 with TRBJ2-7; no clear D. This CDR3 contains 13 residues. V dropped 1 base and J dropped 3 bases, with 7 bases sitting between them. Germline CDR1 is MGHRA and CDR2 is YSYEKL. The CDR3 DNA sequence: TGCGCCAGCAGCCAAGCTCAGAGCTACGAGCAGTACTTC. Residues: CASSQAQSYEQYF.

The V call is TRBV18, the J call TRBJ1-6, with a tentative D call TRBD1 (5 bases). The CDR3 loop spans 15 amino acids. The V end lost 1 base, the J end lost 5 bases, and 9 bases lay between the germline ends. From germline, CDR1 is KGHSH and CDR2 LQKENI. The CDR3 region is CASSPLGTNNSPLHF. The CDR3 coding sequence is TGTGCCAGCTCACCACTGGGGACTAATAATTCACCCCTCCACTTT.

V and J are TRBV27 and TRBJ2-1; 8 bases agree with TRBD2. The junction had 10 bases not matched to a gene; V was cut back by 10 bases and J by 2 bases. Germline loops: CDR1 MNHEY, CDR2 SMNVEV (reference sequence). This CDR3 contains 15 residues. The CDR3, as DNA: TGTGCCACCCTCCCAGCGGGAGCCCCCTACAATGAGCAGTTCTTC. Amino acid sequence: CATLPAGAPYNEQFF.

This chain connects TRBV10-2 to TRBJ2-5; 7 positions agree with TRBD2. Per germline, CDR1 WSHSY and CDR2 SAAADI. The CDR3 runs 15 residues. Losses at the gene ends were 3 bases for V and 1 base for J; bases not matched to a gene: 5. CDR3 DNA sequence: TGCGCCAGCAGTGAATGGGCTAGCGGCCAAGAGACCCAGTACTTC. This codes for CASSEWASGQETQYF.

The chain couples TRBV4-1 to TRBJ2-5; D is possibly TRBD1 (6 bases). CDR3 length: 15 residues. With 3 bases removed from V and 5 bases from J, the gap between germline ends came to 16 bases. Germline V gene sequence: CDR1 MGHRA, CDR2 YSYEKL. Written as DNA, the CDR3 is TGCGCCAGCAGCCAGACGTCCAACAGGGATGAGACCCAGTACTTC. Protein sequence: CASSQTSNRDETQYF.

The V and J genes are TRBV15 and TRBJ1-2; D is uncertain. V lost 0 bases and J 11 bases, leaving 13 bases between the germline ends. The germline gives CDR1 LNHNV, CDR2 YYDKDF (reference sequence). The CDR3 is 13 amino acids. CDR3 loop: CATSRDTETHYTF. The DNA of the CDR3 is TGTGCCACCAGCAGAGATACGGAGACGCATTACACCTTC.

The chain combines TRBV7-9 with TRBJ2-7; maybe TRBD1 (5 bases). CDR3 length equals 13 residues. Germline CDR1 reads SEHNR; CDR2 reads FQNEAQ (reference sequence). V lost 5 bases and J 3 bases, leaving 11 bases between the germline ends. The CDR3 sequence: CASSDDSHYEQYF. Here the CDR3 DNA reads TGTGCCAGCAGCGATGACAGTCACTACGAGCAGTACTTC. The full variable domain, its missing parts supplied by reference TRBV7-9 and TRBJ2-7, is DTGVSQNPRHKITKRGQNVTFRCDPISEHNRLYWYRQTLGQGPEFLTYFQNEAQLEKSRLLSDRFSAERPKGSFSTLEIQRTEQGDSAMYLCASSDDSHYEQYFGPGTRLTVT.

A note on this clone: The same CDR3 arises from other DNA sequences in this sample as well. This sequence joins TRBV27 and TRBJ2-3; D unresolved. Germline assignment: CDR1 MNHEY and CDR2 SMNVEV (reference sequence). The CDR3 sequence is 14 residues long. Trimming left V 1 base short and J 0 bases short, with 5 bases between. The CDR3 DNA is TGTGCCAGCAGTTTATTGGACAGCACAGATACGCAGTATTTT. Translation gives CASSLLDSTDTQYF.